The 10 T cell receptor beta chains given below trace back to one sample, sequenced in a study of T-cell reconstitution after alpha-beta-depleted transplantation in children. TCRbeta library construction was performed incorporating unique molecular identifiers. TCRdb reprocessed the PCR reads via MiXCR and lists one record per CDR3 protein. The sample contains around 580,000 distinct CDR3 sequences, 23% of which appear only once. The sample consisted of PBMCs, mostly from graft donor cells, taken 360 days after TCRalphabeta/CD19-depleted stem cell transplant. The receptors come from a boy under three years old who had a stem cell transplant for acute myeloid leukemia, so the T cells may come from the graft donor.

In its sample, this clonotype was seen a few times. This sequence joins TRBV9 and TRBJ2-2; TRBD1 is a possible D gene (5 bases). Germline values: CDR1 SGDLS, CDR2 YYNGEE. V was cut by 3 bases and J by 4 bases, with 13 bases left in between. The CDR3 is 15 amino acids. Here the CDR3 reads CASSAAGSGTGELFF. The DNA for the CDR3 is TGTGCCAGCAGCGCGGCAGGGTCGGGCACCGGGGAGCTGTTTTTT.

This rearrangement joins TRBV28 to TRBJ2-3; 7 bases map to TRBD1. This CDR3 spans 17 amino acids. The germline V gene has CDR1 MDHEN and CDR2 SYDVKM. V shed 5 bases, J shed 5 bases, and the junction held 16 bases outside the gene matches. The DNA of the CDR3 is TGTGCCAGCAGTCGGCGGACAGGCCCTCCGATTCAAGATACGCAGTATTTT. It codes for CASSRRTGPPIQDTQYF.

In this sample, this clonotype turned up many times. This chain connects TRBV5-6 to TRBJ2-5, with TRBD2 identical over 7 bases. This CDR3 is built from 15 residues. V lost 3 bases, J lost 4 bases, and 9 bases stayed unmatched. CDR1 SGHDT and CDR2 YYEEEE come from the germline V gene. This CDR3 reads CASSSVTPGGETQYF. Here the CDR3 DNA reads TGTGCCAGCAGCTCCGTCACCCCGGGAGGAGAGACCCAGTACTTC.

This clonotype has more than one count but fewer than ten. The chain employs TRBV20-1 and TRBJ1-1; TRBD1 is a possible D gene (5 bases). CDR1 and CDR2 (germline): DFQATT, SNEGSKA (reference sequence). CDR3 length: 14 residues. Trimming took off 5 bases at V and 1 base at J, with 14 bases between the two ends. This CDR3 reads CSAFLRQRNTEAFF. DNA for the CDR3: TGCAGTGCTTTTCTGAGACAGAGGAACACTGAAGCTTTCTTT.

Comment on this clonotype: This may stem from a read error, because a much larger clone lies one nucleotide away. The chain couples TRBV27 to TRBJ2-7; D unclear. CDR1 and CDR2 from the germline V gene are MNHEY and SMNVEV (reference sequence). This CDR3 has 12 amino acids. The CDR3 protein is CASSSESSEQYF. The CDR3, as DNA: TGTGCCAGCAGTTCAGAGTCCTCCGAGCAGTACTTC.

This clonotype has just a few counts. In nucleotides, the CDR3 is TGTGCCAGCAGCTTAGTTATGGCGGGACAGGGCCACACAGATACGCAGTATTTT. As protein: CASSLVMAGQGHTDTQYF. J is TRBJ2-3 and V is TRBV11-2; 9 nucleotides line up with TRBD1. In germline, CDR1 is SGHAT, CDR2 FQNNGV. Losses at the gene ends were 1 base for V and 2 bases for J; bases not matched to a gene: 10. The CDR3 sequence is 18 residues long.

This clonotype was found a few times. V usage is TRBV6-5 and J usage is TRBJ2-6; 7 bases fit TRBD2. The V gene end was trimmed by 8 bases and the J gene end by 1 base; junction bases not matched to a gene: 5. The CDR3 length is 15 residues. Germline V gives CDR1 MNHEY, CDR2 SVGAGI. The CDR3 DNA sequence: TGTGCCAGCGGGGGGGGAGTATCTGGGGCCAACGTCCTGACTTTC. Amino acids: CASGGGVSGANVLTF.

The chain is built from TRBV20-1 and TRBJ1-2, with TRBD1 identical over 7 bases. The J segment lost 6 bases and the V segment lost 4 bases, leaving 5 bases of the junction unmatched. The CDR3 sequence is 12 residues long. Germline loops: CDR1 DFQATT, CDR2 SNEGSKA (reference sequence). The CDR3: CSANRGNDGYTF. Written as DNA, the CDR3 is TGCAGTGCTAACAGGGGAAATGATGGCTACACCTTC.

This clonotype has only a few counts. The V gene is TRBV12-3 or TRBV12-4, the J gene TRBJ2-7, with 9 bases identical to TRBD1. CDR3 length equals 14 residues. V was pared by 2 bases and J by 6 bases, with 5 bases of the junction left unmatched. The CDR3, as DNA: TGTGCCAGCAGTTTAAGTGACAGGGGGGGCGAGCAGTACTTC. It translates to CASSLSDRGGEQYF.

This clonotype was seen ten or more times. This chain connects TRBV15 to TRBJ2-5; 8 bases line up with TRBD1. This CDR3 spans 16 amino acids. Germline CDR1 is LNHNV and CDR2 is YYDKDF (reference sequence). V was clipped by 4 bases and J by 0 bases; unmatched bases: 7. Written as DNA, the CDR3 is TGTGCCACCAGCACCTGGACAGGGTGGTACCAAGAGACCCAGTACTTC. As protein: CATSTWTGWYQETQYF. Full variable domain (missing parts from reference TRBV15 and TRBJ2-5): DAMVIQNPRYQVTQFGKPVTLSCSQTLNHNVMYWYQQKSSQAPKLLFHYYDKDFNNEADTPDNFQSRRPNTSFCFLDIRSPGLGDTAMYLCATSTWTGWYQETQYFGPGTRLLVL.